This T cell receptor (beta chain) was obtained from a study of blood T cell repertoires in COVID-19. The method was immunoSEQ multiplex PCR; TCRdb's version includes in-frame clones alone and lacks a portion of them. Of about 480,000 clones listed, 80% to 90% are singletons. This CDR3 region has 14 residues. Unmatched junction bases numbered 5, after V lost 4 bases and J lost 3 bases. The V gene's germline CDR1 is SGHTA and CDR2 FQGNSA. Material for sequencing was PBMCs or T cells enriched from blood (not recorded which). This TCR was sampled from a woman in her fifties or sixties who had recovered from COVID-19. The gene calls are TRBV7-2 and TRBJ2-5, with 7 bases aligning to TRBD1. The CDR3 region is CASSSDRWKETQYF. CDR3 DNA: TGTGCCAGCAGCTCGGACAGGTGGAAAGAGACCCAGTACTTC.